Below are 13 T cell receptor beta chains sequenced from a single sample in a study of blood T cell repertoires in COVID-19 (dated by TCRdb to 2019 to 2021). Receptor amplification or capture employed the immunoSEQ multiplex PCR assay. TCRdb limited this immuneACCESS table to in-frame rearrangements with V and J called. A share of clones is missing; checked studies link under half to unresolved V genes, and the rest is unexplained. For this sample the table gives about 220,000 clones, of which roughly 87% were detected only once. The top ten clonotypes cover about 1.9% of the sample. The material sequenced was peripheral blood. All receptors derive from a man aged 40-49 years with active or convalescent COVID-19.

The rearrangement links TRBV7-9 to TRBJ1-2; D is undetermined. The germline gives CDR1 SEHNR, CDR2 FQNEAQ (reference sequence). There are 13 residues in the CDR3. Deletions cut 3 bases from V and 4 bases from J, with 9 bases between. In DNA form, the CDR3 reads TGTGCCAGCAGCTTTACTACCCCCTATGGCTACACCTTC. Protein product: CASSFTTPYGYTF.

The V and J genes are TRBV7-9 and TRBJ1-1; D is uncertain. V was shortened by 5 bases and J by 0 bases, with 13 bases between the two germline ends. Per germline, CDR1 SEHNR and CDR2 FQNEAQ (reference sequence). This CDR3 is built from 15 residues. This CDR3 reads CASSPSQLMNTEAFF. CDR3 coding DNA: TGTGCCAGCAGCCCCTCACAGCTCATGAACACTGAAGCTTTCTTT.

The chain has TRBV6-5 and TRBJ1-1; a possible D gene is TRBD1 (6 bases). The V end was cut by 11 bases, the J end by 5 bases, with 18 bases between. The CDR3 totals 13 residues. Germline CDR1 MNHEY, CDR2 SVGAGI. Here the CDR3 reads CAGQQGWKTEAFF. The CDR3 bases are TGTGCCGGCCAACAGGGATGGAAAACTGAAGCTTTCTTT.

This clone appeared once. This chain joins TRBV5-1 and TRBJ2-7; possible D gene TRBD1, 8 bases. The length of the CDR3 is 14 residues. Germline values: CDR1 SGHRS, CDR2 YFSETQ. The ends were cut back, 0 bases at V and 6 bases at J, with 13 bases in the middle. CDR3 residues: CASSLGYRGGEQYF. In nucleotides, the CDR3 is TGCGCCAGCAGCTTGGGGTACAGGGGGGGCGAGCAGTACTTC.

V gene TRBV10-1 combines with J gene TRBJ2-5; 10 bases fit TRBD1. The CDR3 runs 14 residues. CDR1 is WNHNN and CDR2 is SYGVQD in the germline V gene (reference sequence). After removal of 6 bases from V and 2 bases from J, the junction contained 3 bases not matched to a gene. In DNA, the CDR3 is TGCGCCAGCAGCCGGGACAGGGGACAAGAGACCCAGTACTTC. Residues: CASSRDRGQETQYF.

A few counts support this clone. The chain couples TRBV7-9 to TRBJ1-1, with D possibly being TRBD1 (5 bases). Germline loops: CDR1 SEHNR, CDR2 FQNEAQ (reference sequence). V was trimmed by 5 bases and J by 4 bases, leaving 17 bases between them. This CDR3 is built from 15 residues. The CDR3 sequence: CASSTSGDWGTEAFF. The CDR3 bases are TGTGCCAGCAGCACATCGGGGGACTGGGGCACTGAAGCTTTCTTT.

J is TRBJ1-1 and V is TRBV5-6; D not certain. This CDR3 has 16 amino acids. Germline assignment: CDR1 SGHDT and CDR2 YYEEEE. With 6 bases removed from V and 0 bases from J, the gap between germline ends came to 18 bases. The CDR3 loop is CASTPRLTPVNTEAFF. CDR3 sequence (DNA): TGTGCCAGCACCCCCCGGTTAACGCCTGTGAACACTGAAGCTTTCTTT.

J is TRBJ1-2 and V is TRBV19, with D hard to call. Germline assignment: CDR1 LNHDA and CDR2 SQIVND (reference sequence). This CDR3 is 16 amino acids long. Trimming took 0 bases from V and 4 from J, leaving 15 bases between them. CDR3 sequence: CASSIEATVVFYGYTF. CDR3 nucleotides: TGTGCCAGTAGTATAGAAGCGACGGTAGTTTTCTATGGCTACACCTTC.

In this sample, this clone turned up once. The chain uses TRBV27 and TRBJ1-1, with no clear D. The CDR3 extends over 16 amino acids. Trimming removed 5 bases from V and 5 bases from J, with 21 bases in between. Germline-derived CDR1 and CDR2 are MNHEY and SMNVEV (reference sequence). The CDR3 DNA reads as TGTGCCAGCAGTCCATCGTCTCGGGCCCGGGAGACTGAAGCTTTCTTT. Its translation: CASSPSSRARETEAFF.

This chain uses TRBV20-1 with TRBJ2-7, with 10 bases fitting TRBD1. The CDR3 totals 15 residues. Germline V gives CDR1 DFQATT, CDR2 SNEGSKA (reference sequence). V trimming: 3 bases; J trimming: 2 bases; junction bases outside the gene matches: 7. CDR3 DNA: TGCAGTGCTAGTGGAGCGGACAGGGGGACCTACGAGCAGTACTTC. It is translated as CSASGADRGTYEQYF.

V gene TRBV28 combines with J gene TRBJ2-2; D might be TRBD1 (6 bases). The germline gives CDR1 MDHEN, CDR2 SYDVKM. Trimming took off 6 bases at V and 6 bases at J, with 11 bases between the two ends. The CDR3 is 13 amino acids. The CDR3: CASRVQGPGELFF. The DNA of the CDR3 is TGTGCCAGCAGGGTACAGGGTCCCGGGGAGCTGTTTTTT.

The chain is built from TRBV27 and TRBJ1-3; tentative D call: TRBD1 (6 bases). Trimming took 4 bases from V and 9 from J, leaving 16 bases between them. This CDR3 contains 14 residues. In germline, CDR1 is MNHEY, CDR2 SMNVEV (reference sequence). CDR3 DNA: TGTGCCAGCAGTTCCCCTTCACAGGGACGCACCATATATTTT. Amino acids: CASSSPSQGRTIYF.

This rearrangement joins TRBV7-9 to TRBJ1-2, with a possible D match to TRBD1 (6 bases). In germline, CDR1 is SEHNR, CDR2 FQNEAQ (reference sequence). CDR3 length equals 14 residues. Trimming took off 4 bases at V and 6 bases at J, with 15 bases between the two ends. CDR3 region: CASSSSYGGNGYTF. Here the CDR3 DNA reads TGTGCCAGCAGCTCTTCGTATGGGGGCAATGGCTACACCTTC.